This TCR beta chain was sequenced for a study of T cell responses to AZD1222 COVID-19 vaccine. Produced via immunoSEQ multiplex PCR; TCRdb's table is partial and in-frame only. The sample records roughly 200,000 clones, 85% to 95% being singletons. Germline assignment: CDR1 SNHLY and CDR2 FYNNEI. This CDR3 contains 14 residues. V was pared by 3 bases and J by 3 bases, with 11 bases between. The sequence derives from an adult who received the MenACWY meningococcal vaccine as a control. The sequenced sample was peripheral blood, obtained 28 days after the second dose of the MenACWY control vaccine. The rearrangement links TRBV2 to TRBJ1-1; maybe TRBD1 (5 bases). The CDR3 is CASSDSGGDTEAFF. Here the CDR3 DNA reads TGTGCCAGCAGTGATTCGGGGGGGGACACTGAAGCTTTCTTT.